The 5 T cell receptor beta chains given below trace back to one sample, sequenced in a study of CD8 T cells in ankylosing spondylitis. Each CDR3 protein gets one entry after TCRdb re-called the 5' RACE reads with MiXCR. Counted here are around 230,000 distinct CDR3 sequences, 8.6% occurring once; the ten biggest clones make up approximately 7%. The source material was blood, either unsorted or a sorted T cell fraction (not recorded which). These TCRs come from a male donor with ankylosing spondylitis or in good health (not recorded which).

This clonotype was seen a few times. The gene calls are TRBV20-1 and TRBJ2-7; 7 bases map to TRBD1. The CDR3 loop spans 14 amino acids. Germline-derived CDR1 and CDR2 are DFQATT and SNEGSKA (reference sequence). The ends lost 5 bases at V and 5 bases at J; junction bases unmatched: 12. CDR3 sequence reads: CSAVATTGPDEQYF. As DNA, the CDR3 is TGCAGTGCTGTGGCCACGACAGGGCCGGACGAGCAGTACTTC.

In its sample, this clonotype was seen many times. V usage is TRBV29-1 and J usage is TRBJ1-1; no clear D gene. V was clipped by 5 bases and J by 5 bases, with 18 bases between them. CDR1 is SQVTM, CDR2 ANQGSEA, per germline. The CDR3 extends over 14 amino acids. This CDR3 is CSVHPRWVETEAFF. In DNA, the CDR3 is TGCAGCGTTCATCCCCGGTGGGTAGAGACTGAAGCTTTCTTT.

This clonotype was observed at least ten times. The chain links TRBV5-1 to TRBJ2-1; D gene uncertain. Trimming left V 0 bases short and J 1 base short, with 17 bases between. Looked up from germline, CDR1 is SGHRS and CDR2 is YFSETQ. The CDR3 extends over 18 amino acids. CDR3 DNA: TGCGCCAGCAGCTTGGAGGCGGCAGGCCCAAGTTCCTACAATGAGCAGTTCTTC. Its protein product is CASSLEAAGPSSYNEQFF.

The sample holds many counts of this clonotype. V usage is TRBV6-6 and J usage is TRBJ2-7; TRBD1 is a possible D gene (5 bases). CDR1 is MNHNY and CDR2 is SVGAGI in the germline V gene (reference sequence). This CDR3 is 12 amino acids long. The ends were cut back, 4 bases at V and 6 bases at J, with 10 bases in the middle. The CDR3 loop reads CASSFRQGEQYF. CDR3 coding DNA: TGTGCCAGCAGTTTTCGGCAGGGCGAGCAGTACTTC.

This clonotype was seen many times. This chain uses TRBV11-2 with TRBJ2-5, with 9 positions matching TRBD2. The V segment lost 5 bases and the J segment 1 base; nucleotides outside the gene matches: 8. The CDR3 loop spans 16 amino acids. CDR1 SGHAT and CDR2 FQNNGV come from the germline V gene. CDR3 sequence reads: CASSVGTSPSQETQYF. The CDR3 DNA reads TGTGCCAGCAGCGTAGGGACTAGCCCTTCCCAAGAGACCCAGTACTTC. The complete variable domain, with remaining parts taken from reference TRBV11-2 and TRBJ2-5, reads EAGVAQSPRYKIIEKRQSVAFWCNPISGHATLYWYQQILGQGPKLLIQFQNNGVVDDSQLPKDRFSAERLKGVDSTLKIQPAKLEDSAVYLCASSVGTSPSQETQYFGPGTRLLVL.